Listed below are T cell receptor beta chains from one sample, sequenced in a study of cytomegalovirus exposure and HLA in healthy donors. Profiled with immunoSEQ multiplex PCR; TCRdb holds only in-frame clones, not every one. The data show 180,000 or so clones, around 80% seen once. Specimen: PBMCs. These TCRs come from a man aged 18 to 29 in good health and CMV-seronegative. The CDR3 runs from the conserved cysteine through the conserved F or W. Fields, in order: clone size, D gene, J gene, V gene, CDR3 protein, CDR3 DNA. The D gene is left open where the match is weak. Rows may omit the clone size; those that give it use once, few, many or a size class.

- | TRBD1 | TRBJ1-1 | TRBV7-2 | CASSFTGTANTEAFF | TGTGCCAGCAGCTTCACCGGGACAGCTAACACTGAAGCTTTCTTT
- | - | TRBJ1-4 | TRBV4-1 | CASSRVVTNEKLFF | TGCGCCAGCAGCCGAGTTGTAACTAATGAAAAACTGTTTTTT
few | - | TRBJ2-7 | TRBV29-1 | CSVEDPTKRDYEQYF | TGCAGCGTTGAAGATCCGACGAAAAGAGACTACGAGCAGTACTTC
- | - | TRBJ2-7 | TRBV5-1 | CASSLVPGSYEQYF | TGCGCCAGCAGCTTGGTACCAGGCTCCTACGAGCAGTACTTC
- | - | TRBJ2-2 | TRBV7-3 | CASSLSNTGELFF | TGTGCCAGCAGCCTATCGAACACCGGGGAGCTGTTTTTT
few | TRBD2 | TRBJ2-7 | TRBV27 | CASSISAGGSTKQYF | TGTGCCAGCAGCATTTCAGCGGGAGGGTCTACGAAGCAGTACTTC
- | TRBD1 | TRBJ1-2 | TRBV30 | CAWVGTGADTNSVLDGYTF | TGTGCCTGGGTGGGGACAGGGGCCGACACCAACTCAGTTTTGGATGGCTACACCTTC
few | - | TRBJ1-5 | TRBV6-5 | CASRKGQPNQPQHF | TGTGCCAGCAGGAAAGGACAGCCTAATCAGCCCCAGCATTTT
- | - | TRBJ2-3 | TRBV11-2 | CASSKTGTQYF | TGTGCCAGCAGCAAGACGGGTACGCAGTATTTT
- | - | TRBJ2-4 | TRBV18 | CASSPTGGGNIQYF | TGTGCCAGCTCACCTACAGGGGGGGGAAACATTCAGTACTTC
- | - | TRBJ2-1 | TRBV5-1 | CASKSPGDNEQFF | TGCGCCAGCAAAAGTCCGGGGGACAATGAGCAGTTCTTC
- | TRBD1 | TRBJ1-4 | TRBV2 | CASSLDRAGEKLFF | TGTGCCAGCAGCCTCGACAGGGCCGGGGAAAAACTGTTTTTT
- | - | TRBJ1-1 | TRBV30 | CAWSSDSLTEAFF | TGTGCCTGGAGCTCGGACAGTCTTACTGAAGCTTTCTTT
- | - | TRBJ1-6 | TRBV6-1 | CASSTQGNSPLHF | TGTGCCAGCAGTACCCAGGGGAATTCACCCCTCCACTTT
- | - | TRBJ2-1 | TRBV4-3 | CASSRSDTRSSYNEQFF | TGCGCCAGCAGCCGAAGCGATACGCGGAGCTCCTACAATGAGCAGTTCTTC
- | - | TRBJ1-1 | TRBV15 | CATSTDRRMNTEAFF | TGTGCCACCAGCACAGACAGGCGCATGAACACTGAAGCTTTCTTT
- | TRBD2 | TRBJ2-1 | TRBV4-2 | CASSPSGFGTSGRNEQFF | TGTGCCAGCAGCCCCTCGGGTTTCGGGACTAGCGGGAGGAATGAGCAGTTCTTC
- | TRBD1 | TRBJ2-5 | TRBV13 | CASSLGRDRQETQYF | TGTGCCAGCAGCTTAGGCCGGGACAGACAAGAGACCCAGTACTTC
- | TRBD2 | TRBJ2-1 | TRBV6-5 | CASSYSRLALGEQFF | TGTGCCAGCAGTTATTCTCGACTAGCTCTTGGTGAGCAGTTCTTC
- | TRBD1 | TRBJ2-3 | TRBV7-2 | CASSLDFGQGAKDTQYF | TGTGCCAGCAGCTTAGATTTCGGACAGGGGGCCAAAGATACGCAGTATTTT
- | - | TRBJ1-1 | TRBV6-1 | CAARQTMNTEAFF | TGTGCCGCCCGACAGACCATGAACACTGAAGCTTTCTTT
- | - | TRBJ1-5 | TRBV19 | CASSIDHARERGNQPQHF | TGTGCCAGTAGTATAGATCATGCCCGGGAGAGGGGCAATCAGCCCCAGCATTTT
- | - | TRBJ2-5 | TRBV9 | CASSVALQGQETQYF | TGTGCCAGCAGCGTAGCTTTGCAGGGGCAAGAGACCCAGTACTTC
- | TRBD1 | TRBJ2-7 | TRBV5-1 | CASSLEGRGPRTFAYEQYF | TGCGCCAGCAGCTTGGAGGGTAGGGGGCCACGAACGTTTGCCTACGAGCAGTACTTC
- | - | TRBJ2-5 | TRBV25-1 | CASSESPLEGTQYF | TGTGCCAGCAGTGAGTCACCACTAGAGGGGACCCAGTACTTC
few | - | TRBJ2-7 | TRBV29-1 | CSVSVGTYYEQYF | TGCAGCGTGAGCGTCGGGACTTATTACGAGCAGTACTTC
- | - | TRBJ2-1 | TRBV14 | CASSQTGTPAGWEQFF | TGTGCCAGCAGCCAGACCGGGACACCGGCAGGGTGGGAGCAGTTCTTC
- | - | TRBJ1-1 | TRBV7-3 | CASPTGNTEAFF | TGTGCCAGCCCGACAGGGAACACTGAAGCTTTCTTT
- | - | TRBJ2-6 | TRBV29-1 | CSVESFEGSGANVLTF | TGCAGCGTTGAATCCTTTGAGGGATCTGGGGCCAACGTCCTGACTTTC
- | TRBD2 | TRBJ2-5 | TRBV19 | CASSSLRGGRGRETQYF | TGTGCCAGTAGTAGCCTGCGGGGGGGCAGGGGTAGGGAGACCCAGTACTTC
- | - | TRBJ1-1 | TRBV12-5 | CASGTGVTAPVGNTEAFF | TGTGCTAGTGGGACGGGGGTGACAGCCCCCGTCGGGAACACTGAAGCTTTCTTT
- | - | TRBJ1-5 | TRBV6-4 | CASSDEGTPRNQPQHF | TGTGCCAGCAGTGACGAAGGGACACCACGCAATCAGCCCCAGCATTTT
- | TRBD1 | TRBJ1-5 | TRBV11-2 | CASSSTAGQGSQPQHF | TGTGCCAGCAGCTCTACGGCGGGACAGGGGTCTCAGCCCCAGCATTTT
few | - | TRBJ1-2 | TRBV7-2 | CASSLRERVSHGYTF | TGTGCCAGCAGCTTACGAGAGAGAGTCTCGCATGGCTACACCTTC
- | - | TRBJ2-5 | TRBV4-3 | CASSQGQKGPLETQYF | TGCGCCAGCAGCCAAGGACAGAAAGGCCCTTTAGAGACCCAGTACTTC
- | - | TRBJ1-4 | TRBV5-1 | CASSRGATNEKLFF | TGCGCCAGCAGTAGGGGCGCAACTAATGAAAAACTGTTTTTT
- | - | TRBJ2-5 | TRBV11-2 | CASSLDGLQETQYF | TGTGCCAGCAGCTTAGACGGACTGCAAGAGACCCAGTACTTC
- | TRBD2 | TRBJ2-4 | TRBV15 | CATSRGLSPGLPTLAKNIQYF | TGTGCCACCAGCAGAGGGTTATCACCGGGACTACCCACGTTAGCCAAAAACATTCAGTACTTC
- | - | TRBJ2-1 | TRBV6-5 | CASSYQAFDEQFF | TGTGCCAGCAGTTACCAGGCGTTCGATGAGCAGTTCTTC
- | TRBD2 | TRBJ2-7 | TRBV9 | CASSVGVGRLYEQYF | TGTGCCAGCAGCGTAGGGGTCGGGAGGCTCTACGAGCAGTACTTC
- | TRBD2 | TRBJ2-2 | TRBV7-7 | CAIAGEGTGELFF | TGTGCTATCGCGGGAGAGGGGACCGGGGAGCTGTTTTTT
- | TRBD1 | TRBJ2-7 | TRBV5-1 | CASSPRQGSGEQYF | TGCGCCAGCAGCCCCCGACAGGGGAGTGGCGAGCAGTACTTC
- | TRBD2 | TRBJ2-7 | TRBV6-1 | CASSLGGGINEQYF | TGTGCCAGCAGTCTGGGGGGAGGGATTAACGAGCAGTACTTC
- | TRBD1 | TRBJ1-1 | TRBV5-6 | CASSSRTGDTEAFF | TGTGCCAGCAGCTCCCGGACAGGGGACACTGAAGCTTTCTTT
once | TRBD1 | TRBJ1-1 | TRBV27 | CASSRRPGQGCEAFF | TGTGCCAGCAGTCGGCGACCGGGACAGGGGTGTGAAGCTTTCTTT
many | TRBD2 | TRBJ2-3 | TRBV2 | CASGLAGADTQYF | TGTGCCAGCGGTCTAGCGGGAGCTGATACGCAGTATTTT
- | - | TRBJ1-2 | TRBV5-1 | CASSLSGTNYGYTF | TGCGCCAGCAGCTTGTCGGGGACTAACTATGGCTACACCTTC
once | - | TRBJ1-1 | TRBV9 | CASSAGGTEAFF | TGTGCCAGCAGCGCCGGGGGCACTGAAGCTTTCTTT
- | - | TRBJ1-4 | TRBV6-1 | CASSERSTYVREKLFF | TGTGCCAGCAGTGAAAGATCGACATATGTACGGGAAAAACTGTTTTTT
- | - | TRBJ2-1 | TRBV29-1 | CSVRGRGVNEQFF | TGCAGCGTCCGTGGGAGGGGGGTAAATGAGCAGTTCTTC
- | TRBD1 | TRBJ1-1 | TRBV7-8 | CASATPEGQGRNTEAFF | TGTGCCAGCGCTACCCCGGAGGGACAGGGTCGGAACACTGAAGCTTTCTTT
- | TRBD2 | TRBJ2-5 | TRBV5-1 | CASTLGEGTQYF | TGCGCCAGTACCCTCGGGGAGGGGACCCAGTACTTC
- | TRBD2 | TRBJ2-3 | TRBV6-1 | CASSEARMGGRRTDTQYF | TGTGCCAGCAGTGAAGCGCGTATGGGCGGGAGGCGGACAGATACGCAGTATTTT
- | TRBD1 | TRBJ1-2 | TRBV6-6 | CASSPLSGTGGTGYTF | TGTGCCAGCAGCCCCTTGTCCGGGACAGGGGGCACTGGCTACACCTTC
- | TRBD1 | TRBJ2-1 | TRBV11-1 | CASSLVTGVGNEQFF | TGTGCCAGCAGCTTAGTCACAGGGGTCGGCAATGAGCAGTTCTTC